Following are 9 T cell receptor beta chains from one sample sequenced in a study of T cell responses to AZD1222 COVID-19 vaccine. Produced via immunoSEQ multiplex PCR; TCRdb's table is partial and in-frame only. The sample has roughly 140,000 clones; about 91% are singletons. The input for sequencing was peripheral blood, taken on day 0 of MenACWY control vaccination. The receptors stem from an adult in good health.

The chain combines TRBV11-3 with TRBJ2-7, with TRBD2 matching 12 bases. The CDR3 loop spans 15 amino acids. V gave up 4 bases and J gave up 2 bases; unmatched junction bases: 3. Germline V gives CDR1 SGHNT, CDR2 YENEEA. The CDR3 DNA sequence: TGTGCCAGCAGCTCCAGACTAGCGGGAGCCTACGAGCAGTACTTC. It specifies CASSSRLAGAYEQYF.

The V call is TRBV11-3, the J call TRBJ1-6; TRBD1 aligns across 7 bases. The V gene end was trimmed by 6 bases and the J gene end by 8 bases; junction bases not matched to a gene: 10. The CDR3 totals 15 residues. CDR1 is SGHNT and CDR2 is YENEEA in the germline V gene. CDR3 DNA: TGTGCCAGCAGTAAACGACAGGGATCGGATTCACCCCTCCACTTT. Its translation is CASSKRQGSDSPLHF.

This rearrangement joins TRBV19 to TRBJ1-2; the match to TRBD1 covers 8 bases. Germline V gene data show CDR1 as LNHDA and CDR2 as SQIVND (reference sequence). The CDR3 length is 14 residues. Trimming cost V 2 bases and J 4 bases; bases outside gene matches: 3. CDR3 sequence reads: CASSIQGAGYGYTF. CDR3 sequence (DNA): TGTGCCAGTAGTATACAGGGGGCCGGCTATGGCTACACCTTC.

This clone appeared once. This chain uses TRBV7-9 with TRBJ2-1, with D perhaps matching TRBD2 (6 bases). Deletions cut 7 bases from V and 0 bases from J, with 19 bases between. Germline V gives CDR1 SEHNR, CDR2 FQNEAQ (reference sequence). The CDR3 length is 17 residues. CDR3 sequence: CASTPPFARDSYNEQFF. The CDR3 DNA reads TGTGCCAGCACCCCTCCATTTGCGCGGGACTCCTACAATGAGCAGTTCTTC.

The rearrangement links TRBV7-2 to TRBJ1-5; 8 bases match TRBD1. CDR3 length: 16 residues. The germline CDR1 and CDR2 sequences are SGHTA and FQGNSA. The V segment lost 3 bases and the J segment 7 bases; nucleotides outside the gene matches: 11. The CDR3 region is CASSFVGQAMGQPQHF. The CDR3 DNA reads TGTGCCAGCAGCTTCGTGGGACAGGCGATGGGACAGCCCCAGCATTTT.

With regard to this clone: No DNA is shown, since the ends of the CDR3 on it are uncertain; the CDR3 is the one TCRdb lists. The chain joins TRBV21-1 to TRBJ2-3. TRBV21-1 counts as a pseudogene. 17 amino acids form the CDR3, both terminal residues included. The chain's CDR3 is CASSLRVWGRGTDTQYF.

Written as DNA, the CDR3 is TGTGCCAGCAGCCGTGGACTTTCTGAGGCTGAAGCTTTCTTT. Its protein is CASSRGLSEAEAFF. The chain combines TRBV11-3 with TRBJ1-1, with unresolved D. Germline values: CDR1 SGHNT, CDR2 YENEEA. V was pared by 5 bases and J by 6 bases, with 16 bases between. There are 14 residues in the CDR3.

The CDR3, as DNA: TGTGCCAGCAGTGGAGGACAGGGACTCTCTGGAAACACCATATATTTT. Translated: CASSGGQGLSGNTIYF. The V and J genes are TRBV2 and TRBJ1-3; 8 nucleotides agree with TRBD1. The V and J ends lost 4 bases and 0 bases, in that order; junction bases with no gene match: 5. The length of the CDR3 is 16 residues. Per germline, CDR1 SNHLY and CDR2 FYNNEI.

The chain couples TRBV10-1 to TRBJ1-2, with D perhaps TRBD1 (6 bases). The V gene's germline CDR1 is WNHNN and CDR2 SYGVQD (reference sequence). V lost 3 bases and J 7 bases, leaving 15 bases between the germline ends. This CDR3 is 14 amino acids long. CDR3 protein: CASSDTGTKGGYTF. The DNA of the CDR3 is TGCGCCAGCAGTGATACCGGGACAAAGGGTGGCTACACCTTC.